This T cell receptor beta chain was recovered during a study of neurological immune-mediated disorders. 5'RACE with 10-nucleotide random UMIs produced the cDNA. Whenever a sequencing run was performed, it yielded over 170 million TCR-beta sequences from 15-18 subjects. TCRdb ran MiXCR on the 5' RACE reads and lists one entry per CDR3 protein. Of 20,000 to 25,000 distinct CDR3 sequences in the sample, roughly 15% are singletons; the top ten hold 15%. Germline V gene sequence: CDR1 DFQATT, CDR2 SNEGSKA (reference sequence). This CDR3 has 11 amino acids. The germline V and J ends were trimmed by 5 bases and 3 bases, with 8 bases remaining between them.

Sequenced input: PBMCs. The clonotype originates from a female donor with HTLV-1-associated myelopathy (HAM/TSP). The V gene is TRBV20-1, the J gene TRBJ2-7; D is ambiguous. Written as DNA, the CDR3 is TGCAGTGCTCCTATGAGCTACGAGCAGTACTTC. It encodes CSAPMSYEQYF.